The rows below give T cell receptor beta chains drawn from one sample of a study of metastatic and nonmetastatic thyroid tumors. TCRdb re-called the PCR reads through MiXCR. The table lists approximately 13,000 clones, around 25% of them singletons. Sequences were obtained from blood. The receptor source for this set is a male donor with papillary thyroid cancer or a benign thyroid nodule (not recorded which). Some clones in this sample may be carry-over from other donors' samples. Both conserved end residues are part of each CDR3. D genes are given only for firm matches. Rows give clone size only sometimes, using once, few, many, or a class for an expanded clone.

clone_size j_call v_call d_call cdr3_aa cdr3_nt
. TRBJ2-7 TRBV11-2 TRBD2 CASSRTSGSYEQYF TGTGCCAGCAGCCGGACTAGCGGCAGCTACGAGCAGTACTTC
. TRBJ2-1 TRBV4-2 TRBD2 CASSQEYGRDYNEQFF TGTGCCAGCAGCCAAGAATACGGGAGGGACTACAATGAGCAGTTCTTC
few TRBJ1-2 TRBV6-1 . CASAGLDISAGGYTF TGTGCCAGCGCCGGGTTGGACATATCAGCAGGGGGCTACACCTTC
medium-sized TRBJ2-7 TRBV6-1 . CASSPGTQVYEQYF TGTGCCAGCAGCCCCGGGACCCAAGTATACGAGCAGTACTTC
few TRBJ2-2 TRBV25-1 . CASTAQRGNTGELFF TGTGCCAGCACAGCCCAACGGGGGAACACCGGGGAGCTGTTTTTT
large TRBJ2-2 TRBV24-1 . CATMGGFLNTGELFF TGTGCCACCATGGGCGGGTTCTTGAACACCGGGGAGCTGTTTTTT
. TRBJ2-7 TRBV30 TRBD2 CAWSPLAVVYEQYF TGTGCCTGGAGCCCCCTAGCGGTCGTCTACGAGCAGTACTTC
few TRBJ1-4 TRBV6-1 . CASSTGALMKKLFF TGTGCCAGCAGCACCGGGGCCCTAATGAAAAAACTGTTTTTT
many TRBJ1-2 TRBV7-9 TRBD1 CASSPLEGQGHTF TGTGCCAGCAGCCCCCTGGAAGGACAGGGTCACACCTTC
many TRBJ2-2 TRBV6-1 TRBD2 CASSGREAGELFF TGTGCCAGCAGTGGCCGGGAGGCCGGGGAGCTGTTTTTT
. TRBJ2-1 TRBV19 TRBD2 CASSQPGRAFNEQFF TGTGCCAGTAGTCAGCCCGGGAGGGCCTTCAATGAGCAGTTCTTC
. TRBJ1-6 TRBV9 . CASSMTENYNSPLHF TGTGCCAGCAGCATGACAGAAAACTATAATTCACCCCTCCACTTT
few TRBJ1-6 TRBV6-1 . CASSREEGNSSPLHF TGTGCCAGCTCCCGGGAAGAAGGCAATTCTTCACCCCTCCACTTT
. TRBJ2-3 TRBV6-2/TRBV6-3 TRBD2 CASSYGTRRSSAGVTDTQYF TGTGCCAGCAGTTACGGAACCCGACGATCCTCGGCGGGAGTTACAGATACGCAGTATTTT
. TRBJ1-1 TRBV5-1 . CASGEGNTEAFF TGCGCCAGCGGAGAAGGGAACACTGAAGCTTTCTTT
many TRBJ1-1 TRBV19 . CASSIEGGVNTEAFF TGTGCCAGTAGTATAGAGGGCGGGGTGAACACTGAAGCTTTCTTT
once TRBJ1-2 TRBV12-3/TRBV12-4 . CASSPRSRTGNYGYTF TGTGCCAGCAGTCCACGATCCCGAACGGGGAACTATGGCTACACCTTC
. TRBJ1-5 TRBV18 TRBD1 CASSSGQGIQPQHF TGTGCCAGCTCATCGGGACAGGGGATTCAGCCCCAGCATTTT
few TRBJ2-7 TRBV6-1 . CASSEGLPYEQYF TGTGCCAGCAGTGAAGGACTCCCCTACGAGCAGTACTTC
few TRBJ2-3 TRBV6-1 TRBD2 CASSARLAGPDTQYF TGTGCCAGCAGTGCTAGACTAGCGGGTCCAGATACGCAGTATTTT
few TRBJ2-1 TRBV6-2/TRBV6-3 . CASSSSSYNEQFF TGTGCCAGCAGTTCCTCTTCATACAATGAGCAGTTCTTC
. TRBJ2-3 TRBV30 . CAWRQGDTQYF TGTGCCTGGAGGCAGGGGGATACGCAGTATTTT